The 5 T cell receptor beta chains below all came from one sample that was sequenced in a study of patients and donors after allogeneic stem cell transplantation. A single record per CDR3 protein comes from TCRdb applying MiXCR to the RT-PCR reads. Of around 200,000 distinct CDR3 sequences listed, roughly 38% were seen once; the top ten hold 11%. Sequenced sample: blood, either unsorted or a sorted T cell fraction (not recorded which). The receptors come from a human donor who was either an allogeneic HSCT recipient or a stem cell or donor lymphocyte infusion donor (not recorded which). It is not recorded whose cells these are; they may come from a transplant donor.

The V gene is TRBV12-3 or TRBV12-4, the J gene TRBJ1-5; possible D gene TRBD1, 5 bases. The CDR3 loop spans 13 amino acids. The germline V and J ends were trimmed by 5 bases and 8 bases, with 13 bases remaining between them. CDR3 in amino acids: CASSPVGTEPQHF. The CDR3 region has the DNA TGTGCCAGCAGTCCCGTGGGGACCGAGCCCCAGCATTTT.

This clonotype was detected a few times. The genes are TRBV5-1 and TRBJ2-5; 12 nucleotides match TRBD2. From germline, CDR1 is SGHRS and CDR2 YFSETQ. V lost 4 bases, J lost 3 bases, and 7 bases stayed unmatched. The CDR3 spans 16 residues. CDR3: CASSASLAGGEETQYF. For the CDR3, the DNA is TGCGCCAGCAGCGCCTCACTAGCGGGGGGTGAAGAGACCCAGTACTTC.

The CDR3 DNA follows: TGTGCCAGTAGTAGAACCAAAGGACAGTACTACGAGCAGTACTTC. Its translation: CASSRTKGQYYEQYF. V gene TRBV19 combines with J gene TRBJ2-7; maybe TRBD1 (6 bases). The CDR3 covers 15 residues. Germline V gives CDR1 LNHDA, CDR2 SQIVND (reference sequence). V lost 4 bases and J lost 3, with 16 bases in between.

The chain employs TRBV5-1 and TRBJ1-2; 7 bases map to TRBD1. CDR3 size: 16 residues. V was pared by 4 bases and J by 4 bases, with 13 bases of the junction left unmatched. Germline V gene data show CDR1 as SGHRS and CDR2 as YFSETQ. CDR3 sequence reads: CASSPRTPGQPYGYTF. Written as DNA, the CDR3 is TGCGCCAGCAGCCCCAGAACGCCGGGACAGCCCTATGGCTACACCTTC.

Only a few counts were recorded for this clonotype. CDR3 in DNA: TGCGCCAGCTCCAGAGTGGACAGGCCAACTGAAGCTTTCTTT. Its translation: CASSRVDRPTEAFF. The chain employs TRBV10-1 and TRBJ1-1, with 7 bases identical to TRBD1. Germline V gene data show CDR1 as WNHNN and CDR2 as SYGVQD (reference sequence). V was pared by 8 bases and J by 5 bases, with 11 bases of the junction left unmatched. This CDR3 has 14 amino acids.